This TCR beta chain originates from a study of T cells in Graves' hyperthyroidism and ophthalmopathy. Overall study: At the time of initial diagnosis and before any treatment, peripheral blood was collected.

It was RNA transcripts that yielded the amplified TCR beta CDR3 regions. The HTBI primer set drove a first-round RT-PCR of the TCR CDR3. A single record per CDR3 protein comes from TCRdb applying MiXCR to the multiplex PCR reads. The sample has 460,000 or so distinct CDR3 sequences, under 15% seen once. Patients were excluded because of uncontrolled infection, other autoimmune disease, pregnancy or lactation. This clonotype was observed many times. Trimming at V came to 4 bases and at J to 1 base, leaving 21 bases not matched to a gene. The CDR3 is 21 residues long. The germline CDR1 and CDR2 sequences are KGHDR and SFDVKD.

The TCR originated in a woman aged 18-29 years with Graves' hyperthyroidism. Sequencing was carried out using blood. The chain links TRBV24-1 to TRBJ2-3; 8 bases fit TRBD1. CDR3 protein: CATSDFARTGKEVGGTDTQYF. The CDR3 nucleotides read TGTGCCACCAGTGACTTCGCTAGGACAGGGAAAGAAGTAGGCGGCACAGATACGCAGTATTTT.